The present TCR beta chain was sequenced within a study of cytomegalovirus exposure and HLA in healthy donors. With 60 Vbeta and 13 Jbeta primers, the PCR was carried out. Method: immunoSEQ multiplex PCR; TCRdb's copy keeps in-frame clones and lacks some. Of 100,000 to 150,000 clones listed, around three quarters are singletons. CDR1 is KGHSH and CDR2 is LQKENI in the germline V gene. This CDR3 comprises 17 residues. V was pared by 0 bases and J by 11 bases, with 17 bases of the junction left unmatched. What was sequenced was PBMCs. This chain connects TRBV18 to TRBJ1-1, with 8 bases that match TRBD1. The source is a man aged 45-65 years in good health and CMV-seropositive. The CDR3 region is CASSPPLVVSGGAKAFF. The CDR3 coding sequence is TGTGCCAGCTCACCACCGTTGGTCGTTTCAGGGGGCGCTAAGGCTTTCTTT.